This is a list of T cell receptor beta chains from one sample in a study of vaccination and CD4 T cells after COVID-19. In TCRdb, the PCR reads were re-called with MiXCR into one record per CDR3 protein. The table includes some 15,000 distinct CDR3 sequences, about 24% detected once. Their cognate antigens are unknown. Specimen: CD4+ T cells from blood, cultured in vitro, collected after SARS-CoV-2 vaccination. The source of these receptors is a human donor who had recovered from COVID-19. CDR3s include the opening cysteine and the closing phenylalanine or tryptophan. A D gene is named only where the DNA matches it firmly. Not all rows give a size; the values are once, few, many and, for expanded clones, a class.

clone_size j_call d_call cdr3_length v_call cdr3_aa cdr3_nt
NA TRBJ2-1 TRBD2 15 TRBV6-1 CASSALGLYQNEQFF TGTGCCAGCAGCGCATTGGGACTATACCAGAATGAGCAGTTCTTC
medium-sized TRBJ1-5 NA 13 TRBV20-1 CSAPFQGNQPQHF TGCAGTGCTCCTTTTCAAGGCAATCAGCCCCAGCATTTT
NA TRBJ1-5 NA 17 TRBV18 CASSPFSDRYSNQPQHF TGTGCCAGCTCACCCTTCTCGGACCGGTATAGCAATCAGCCCCAGCATTTT
few TRBJ2-3 NA 18 TRBV28 CASSSLTKNRAKTDTQYF TGTGCCAGCAGTTCGTTAACGAAGAACAGGGCCAAGACAGATACGCAGTATTTT
NA TRBJ2-5 NA 14 TRBV7-2 CASSFGRTQETQYF TGTGCCAGCAGCTTTGGAAGGACGCAAGAGACCCAGTACTTC
NA TRBJ2-7 TRBD1 15 TRBV19 CASSMNSGQGYEQYF TGTGCCAGTAGTATGAACTCGGGACAGGGCTACGAGCAGTACTTC
NA TRBJ1-5 NA 13 TRBV10-3 CAIRRGANQPQHF TGTGCCATCCGCAGAGGGGCAAATCAGCCCCAGCATTTT
few TRBJ1-2 NA 14 TRBV7-2 CASSLKGGTYGYTF TGTGCCAGCAGCTTAAAGGGGGGGACCTATGGCTACACCTTC
NA TRBJ1-2 NA 16 TRBV14 CASSPERSGGTYGYTF TGTGCCAGCAGCCCCGAGAGGTCCGGGGGCACCTATGGCTACACCTTC
few TRBJ2-5 NA 12 TRBV7-2 CASSREPETQYF TGTGCCAGCAGCCGCGAACCGGAGACCCAGTACTTC
few TRBJ1-6 NA 14 TRBV18 CASSPLRDTSPLHF TGTGCCAGCTCACCGCTTCGGGACACTTCACCCCTCCACTTT
NA TRBJ2-2 TRBD2 15 TRBV5-4 CASSPSGRGAGELFF TGTGCCAGCAGCCCTAGCGGGAGGGGGGCCGGGGAGCTGTTTTTT
NA TRBJ2-5 NA 12 TRBV28 CASRSSGETQYF TGTGCCAGCCGTTCGTCGGGGGAGACCCAGTACTTC
NA TRBJ2-3 NA 13 TRBV5-1 CASSSRTTDTQYF TGCGCCAGCAGCTCCCGGACCACAGATACGCAGTATTTT
few TRBJ1-1 NA 16 TRBV6-1 CASNPLRGLGGTEAFF TGTGCCAGCAACCCATTGCGGGGGTTGGGGGGCACTGAAGCTTTCTTT
medium-sized TRBJ1-2 TRBD1 15 TRBV7-8 CASSLRQGDAHGYTF TGTGCCAGCAGCCTAAGACAGGGGGATGCACATGGCTACACCTTC
few TRBJ1-2 TRBD1 15 TRBV7-2 CASSLAVTGELGYTF TGTGCCAGCAGCTTAGCGGTCACAGGGGAGCTTGGCTACACCTTC
NA TRBJ2-3 NA 14 TRBV14 CASSQGDFYNTQYF TGTGCCAGCAGCCAAGGGGACTTTTATAATACGCAGTATTTT
NA TRBJ1-1 TRBD1 16 TRBV14 CASSQELGQGSTEAFF TGTGCCAGCAGCCAAGAACTGGGACAGGGTAGTACTGAAGCTTTCTTT
NA TRBJ1-2 TRBD1 14 TRBV5-1 CASSLTTGVAGYTF TGCGCCAGCAGCCTAACGACAGGGGTTGCGGGCTACACCTTC
NA TRBJ2-1 TRBD2 18 TRBV10-2 CASSVPSGSVGSYNEQFF TGCGCCAGCAGTGTTCCTAGCGGGAGCGTGGGGTCCTACAATGAGCAGTTCTTC
NA TRBJ1-6 NA 16 TRBV5-1 CASSLARTETNSPLHF TGCGCCAGCAGCTTGGCCCGGACAGAAACAAATTCACCCCTCCACTTT
NA TRBJ2-7 TRBD1 11 TRBV6-1 CASNRGYEQYF TGTGCCAGCAACAGGGGGTACGAGCAGTACTTC
NA TRBJ2-1 TRBD1 16 TRBV27 CASSSLRQGSYNEQFF TGTGCCAGCAGCTCACTAAGACAGGGGTCATACAATGAGCAGTTCTTC
NA TRBJ1-5 NA 14 TRBV20-1 CSGARSRGGQPQHF TGCAGTGGGGCCCGCTCAAGAGGGGGTCAGCCCCAGCATTTT
NA TRBJ2-7 TRBD2 15 TRBV10-2 CASGVSGSPRGEQYF TGCGCCAGCGGCGTGAGCGGGAGTCCCAGAGGTGAGCAGTACTTC
NA TRBJ1-2 NA 16 TRBV4-3 CASSQVPGPSTLGYTF TGCGCCAGCAGCCAAGTCCCGGGACCCTCGACGTTGGGCTACACCTTC
few TRBJ2-2 NA 15 TRBV27 CASSYLPQVPGELFF TGTGCCAGCAGTTATTTGCCCCAGGTTCCCGGGGAGCTGTTTTTT
few TRBJ2-5 NA 11 TRBV18 CASSPQETQYF TGTGCCAGCTCACCACAAGAGACCCAGTACTTC
few TRBJ2-5 NA 14 TRBV6-1 CASRGASYTQTQYF TGTGCCAGCAGAGGGGCTAGCTACACCCAGACCCAGTACTTC
NA TRBJ2-2 NA 13 TRBV6-1 CASDGSSTGELFF TGTGCCAGCGATGGATCTAGCACCGGGGAGCTGTTTTTT
NA TRBJ2-3 NA 14 TRBV27 CASSFSTGTDTQYF TGTGCCAGCAGTTTTTCTACAGGCACAGATACGCAGTATTTT
NA TRBJ2-4 TRBD2 15 TRBV4-1 CASSQVQAGENIQYF TGCGCCAGCAGCCAAGTGCAAGCGGGAGAAAACATTCAGTACTTC
large TRBJ2-3 NA 12 TRBV10-1 CASIRSRTAQYF TGCGCCAGCATAAGATCCCGCACCGCGCAGTATTTT
NA TRBJ1-4 NA 13 TRBV19 CASSDRSYEKLFF TGTGCCAGTAGTGACCGGTCTTATGAAAAACTGTTTTTT
few TRBJ1-3 NA 12 TRBV24-1 CATSGPGTPLYF TGTGCCACCAGTGGGCCCGGGACACCTTTATATTTT
NA TRBJ1-6 NA 14 TRBV2 CASSGARANSPLHF TGTGCCAGCAGTGGGGCCAGGGCAAATTCACCCCTCCACTTT
NA TRBJ1-1 TRBD1 15 TRBV6-2/TRBV6-3 CASIEQGARKTEAFF TGTGCCAGCATCGAGCAGGGGGCTCGGAAAACTGAAGCTTTCTTT
NA TRBJ2-5 NA 12 TRBV30 CAWSLAQETQYF TGTGCCTGGAGTCTAGCGCAAGAGACCCAGTACTTC
NA TRBJ2-2 NA 14 TRBV20-1 CSARDSGYHGELFF TGCAGTGCTAGAGATTCGGGGTATCACGGGGAGCTGTTTTTT
NA TRBJ2-5 NA 12 TRBV29-1 CSVVGVQETQYF TGCAGCGTTGTAGGGGTCCAAGAGACCCAGTACTTC
NA TRBJ2-7 NA 15 TRBV6-2/TRBV6-3 CASLPGGIWANEQYF TGTGCCAGCCTTCCGGGGGGCATTTGGGCTAACGAGCAGTACTTC
NA TRBJ1-4 NA 12 TRBV6-1 CASTQTPGKLFF TGTGCCAGCACCCAAACCCCTGGAAAACTGTTTTTT
few TRBJ2-2 NA 14 TRBV24-1 CATSDRGWGGELFF TGTGCCACCAGTGACAGGGGATGGGGCGGGGAGCTGTTTTTT
few TRBJ1-5 NA 13 TRBV21-1 CASSILGDQPQHF TGTGCCAGCAGCATCCTCGGGGATCAGCCCCAGCATTTT
NA TRBJ1-1 NA 12 TRBV18 CASSSLYTEAFF TGTGCCAGCTCATCCCTGTACACTGAAGCTTTCTTT
NA TRBJ2-7 TRBD1 16 TRBV19 CASSIDRTGGGYEQYF TGTGCCAGTAGTATAGATCGGACAGGGGGCGGCTACGAGCAGTACTTC
once TRBJ1-5 NA 13 TRBV28 CASRPGINQPQHF TGTGCCAGCAGACCGGGGATCAATCAGCCCCAGCATTTT
few TRBJ1-1 NA 15 TRBV9 CASSTSQGRKAEAFF TGTGCCAGCAGCACCTCCCAGGGAAGGAAAGCTGAAGCTTTCTTT
NA TRBJ2-7 TRBD2 15 TRBV19 CASSTRASGAYEQYF TGTGCCAGTAGTACCCGGGCTAGCGGGGCCTACGAGCAGTACTTC
few TRBJ2-7 NA 15 TRBV7-2 CASSRPAPSSYEQYF TGTGCCAGCAGCCGACCAGCGCCTAGCTCCTACGAGCAGTACTTC
few TRBJ2-3 NA 14 TRBV20-1 CSARIRGSTDTQYF TGCAGTGCTAGAATCCGGGGGAGCACAGATACGCAGTATTTT
NA TRBJ1-2 NA 14 TRBV2 CASSDGQGVYGYTF TGTGCCAGCAGTGATGGACAAGGTGTCTATGGCTACACCTTC
NA TRBJ2-3 NA 16 TRBV5-5 CASNMVVGTTTDTQYF TGTGCCAGCAACATGGTAGTCGGGACAACAACAGATACGCAGTATTTT
NA TRBJ1-5 NA 15 TRBV12-3/TRBV12-4 CASSLVRGLPQPQHF TGTGCCAGCAGTTTGGTCCGAGGCCTCCCTCAGCCCCAGCATTTT
NA TRBJ1-2 NA 16 TRBV2 CASSDPGTNSHYGYTF TGTGCCAGCAGTGATCCCGGGACAAATTCCCACTATGGCTACACCTTC